Listed here is a single T cell receptor beta chain. The antigen it binds to is not known. Per-base qualities were not stored, and no clone one base away is much larger. Reads for this sample came from an Illumina HiSeq 2500. Quantitative 5'-RACE with molecular barcodes was used to prepare TCR beta libraries. The authors' analysis ran thus. Disease-linked TCR variants were identified with a new computational method built on a probabilistic model of VDJ rearrangement. The raw public reads went through TCRdb reprocessing: fastp at Q25, MiXCR clone calling, in-frame beta chains kept. Each CDR3 protein gets just one entry, which takes the most common genes and DNA from the rows behind it. These V and J calls originate from TCRdb's pipeline instead of the authors' own analysis. This sample has some 200,000 distinct CDR3 sequences in its table, and around 6.6% of those were observed once. The ten largest clonotypes hold 11% to 15% of the sample.

As encoded in the germline V gene, CDR1 is SGHTA while CDR2 is FQGNSA. The CDR3 runs 15 amino acids, cysteine and phenylalanine included. Solely the CDR3 DNA is kept, with 45 bases framed from the first base. V gives up 2 bases and J gives up 2 bases, and the segment between their germline ends measures 11 bases. The record originates from a study of CD8 T cells in ankylosing spondylitis (dated by TCRdb to about 2017). Notes on the research overall: The study profiled T cell receptor beta repertoires in healthy donors and ankylosing spondylitis patients to find disease-linked TCR variants. The full study cohort comprised 25 ankylosing spondylitis patients and 110 or so healthy donors. Peripheral blood was sampled, and synovial fluid was additionally collected from ankylosing spondylitis patients.

Results the study describes overall, beyond this receptor: Significant enrichment of the disease-linked clones was reported in matched synovial fluid samples from ankylosing spondylitis patients. A TCR beta motif made up of fewer than 10 highly homologous amino acid variants appeared to be characteristic of blood from ankylosing spondylitis patients. Some TCR beta motif variants had previously been reported in synovial fluid and blood of reactive arthritis patients, which suggested common disease-initiation mechanisms. A CD8+ phenotype was shown by the disease-linked clones, which were found at relatively low frequencies in peripheral blood.

The specimen sequenced was blood, either unsorted or a sorted T cell fraction (not recorded which). This chain joins TRBV7-2 to TRBJ2-3, with the D gene not confidently named. This receptor was taken from a male donor with ankylosing spondylitis. CDR3 protein: CASSLLGFFTDTQYF. The nucleotide sequence is given as TGTGCCAGCAGCTTACTAGGGTTTTTCACAGATACGCAGTATTTT.